Reported below is one T cell receptor (beta chain). The sample belongs to a study of T cell changes during pregnancy in multiple sclerosis. Germline V CDR1 and CDR2: MDHEN, SYDVKM. The CDR3 sequence is 11 residues long. The V and J ends lost 10 bases and 6 bases respectively, with 12 bases between them. Here immunoSEQ multiplex PCR was the method, and the copy in TCRdb shows in-frame clones only, minus some. The sample has roughly 100,000 clones, 75% to 95% seen once. This specimen was peripheral blood, taken before pregnancy. The gene calls are TRBV28 and TRBJ2-5, with D tentatively TRBD1 (6 bases). The TCR was taken from a female donor with multiple sclerosis, enrolled in a pregnancy study. The CDR3 coding sequence is TGTGCCACCACCCAGGGGCAGACCCAGTACTTC. This sequence encodes CATTQGQTQYF.